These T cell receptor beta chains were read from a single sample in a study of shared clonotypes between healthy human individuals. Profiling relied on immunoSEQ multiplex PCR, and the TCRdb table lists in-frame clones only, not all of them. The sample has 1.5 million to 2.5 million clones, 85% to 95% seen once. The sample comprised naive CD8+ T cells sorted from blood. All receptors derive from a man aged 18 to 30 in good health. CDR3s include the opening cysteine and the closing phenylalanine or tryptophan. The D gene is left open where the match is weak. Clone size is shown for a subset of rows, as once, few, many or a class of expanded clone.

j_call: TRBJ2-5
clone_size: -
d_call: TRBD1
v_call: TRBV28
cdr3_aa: CASSYRGTVFQETQYF
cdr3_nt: TGTGCCAGCAGCTACAGGGGAACGGTCTTCCAAGAGACCCAGTACTTC

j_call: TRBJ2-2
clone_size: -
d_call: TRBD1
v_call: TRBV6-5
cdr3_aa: CASSYSTGGNTGELFF
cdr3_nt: TGTGCCAGCAGTTACTCGACAGGGGGGAACACCGGGGAGCTGTTTTTT

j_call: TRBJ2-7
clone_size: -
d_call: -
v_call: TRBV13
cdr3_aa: CASSLGAVYEQYF
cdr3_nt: TGTGCCAGCAGCTTGGGAGCTGTCTACGAGCAGTACTTC

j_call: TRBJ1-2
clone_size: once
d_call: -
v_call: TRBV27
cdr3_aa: CASRLRGGEDNYGYTF
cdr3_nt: TGTGCCAGCCGCTTAAGGGGCGGTGAGGATAACTATGGCTACACCTTC

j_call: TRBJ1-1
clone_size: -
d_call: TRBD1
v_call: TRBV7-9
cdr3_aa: CASSPGGQGSNTEAFF
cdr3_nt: TGTGCCAGCAGCCCAGGGGGTCAGGGCTCGAACACTGAAGCTTTCTTT

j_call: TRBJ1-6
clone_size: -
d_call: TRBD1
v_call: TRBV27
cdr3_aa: CASSGQGVSYNSPLHF
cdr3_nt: TGTGCCAGCTCGGGACAGGGCGTTTCCTATAATTCACCCCTCCACTTT

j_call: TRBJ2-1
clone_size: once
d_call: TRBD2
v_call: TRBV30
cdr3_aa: CAWSVPWGEGFNEQFF
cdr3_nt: TGTGCCTGGAGTGTACCTTGGGGGGAGGGCTTCAATGAGCAGTTCTTC

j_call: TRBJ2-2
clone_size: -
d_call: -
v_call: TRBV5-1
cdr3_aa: CASSRVGDPTGELFF
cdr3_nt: TGCGCCAGCAGCCGAGTTGGGGACCCGACCGGGGAGCTGTTTTTT

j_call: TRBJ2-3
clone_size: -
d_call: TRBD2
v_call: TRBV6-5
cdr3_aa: CASMGLAPSDTQYF
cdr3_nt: TGTGCCAGCATGGGACTAGCGCCCTCAGATACGCAGTATTTT

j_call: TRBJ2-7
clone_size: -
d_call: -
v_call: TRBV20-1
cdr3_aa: CSARHGTEQYF
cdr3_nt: TGCAGTGCCAGGCACGGCACAGAGCAGTACTTC

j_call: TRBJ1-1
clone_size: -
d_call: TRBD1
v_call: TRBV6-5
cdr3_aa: CASSTRQGTEAFF
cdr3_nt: TGTGCCAGCAGTACGCGACAGGGGACTGAAGCTTTCTTT

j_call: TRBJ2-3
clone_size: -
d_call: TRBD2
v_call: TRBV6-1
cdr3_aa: CASSLGGVTDTQYF
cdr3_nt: TGTGCCAGCAGTCTCGGGGGGGTCACAGATACGCAGTATTTT

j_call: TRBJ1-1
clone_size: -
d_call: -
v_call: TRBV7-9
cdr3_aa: CASSLSSRGGTEAFF
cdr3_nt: TGTGCCAGCAGCTTATCGTCTCGAGGGGGCACTGAAGCTTTCTTT

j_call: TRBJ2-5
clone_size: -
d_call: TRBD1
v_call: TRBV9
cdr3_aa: CASSFSRDSRETQYF
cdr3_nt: TGTGCCAGCAGCTTTTCTCGGGACAGCCGGGAGACCCAGTACTTC

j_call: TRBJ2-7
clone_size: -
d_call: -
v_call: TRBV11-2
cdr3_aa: CASSLASGYEQYF
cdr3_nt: TGTGCCAGCAGCTTAGCGTCGGGCTACGAGCAGTACTTC

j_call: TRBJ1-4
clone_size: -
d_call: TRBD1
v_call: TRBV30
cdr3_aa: CAWSVTLSITGGEEEKLFF
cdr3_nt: TGTGCCTGGAGTGTAACCCTCTCTATCACAGGGGGCGAGGAGGAAAAACTGTTTTTT

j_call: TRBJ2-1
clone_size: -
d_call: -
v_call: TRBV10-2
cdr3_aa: CASSESVIREQFF
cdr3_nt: TGCGCCAGCAGTGAGTCGGTTATCCGTGAGCAGTTCTTC

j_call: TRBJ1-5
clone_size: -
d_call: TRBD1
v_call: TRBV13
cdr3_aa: CASSLGGQGVWQPQHF
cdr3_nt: TGTGCCAGCAGCTTAGGGGGACAGGGGGTTTGGCAGCCCCAGCATTTT

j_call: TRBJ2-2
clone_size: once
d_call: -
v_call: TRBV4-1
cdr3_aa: CASSQDDRSSTGELFF
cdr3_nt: TGCGCCAGCAGCCAAGATGACAGGTCCTCCACCGGGGAGCTGTTTTTT